This T cell receptor beta chain stems from a study of glioma-infiltrating T cells after dendritic cell vaccination (dated by TCRdb to between 2015 and 2016). As for the study more broadly: The cohort included roughly 15 glioblastoma patients drawn from Phase I and II dendritic cell vaccination trials, of whom 9 were newly diagnosed and 6 had recurrent disease. Between 2003 and 2012, patients were given autologous tumor lysate-pulsed dendritic cell vaccination. The vaccine consisted of monocyte-derived dendritic cells cultured seven to eight days with IL-4 and GM-CSF, then pulsed overnight with autologous tumor lysate. Patients received three intradermal dendritic cell vaccine injections at biweekly intervals in the arm below the axilla. In glioblastoma patients vaccinated with dendritic cells, deep sequencing of TCR beta CDR3 regions served to measure the amount of tumor-infiltrating lymphocytes and to compare repertoires between tumor and blood. Survival after dendritic cell vaccination was correlated with TCR sequencing metrics, including TIL content and tumor-blood repertoire overlap.

The study at large found these results: TCR clonality showed no direct relationship with survival, which suggests that a diverse polyclonal response may be important. The three-group TCR overlap response model was characterized as speculative, and prospective validation of the model was stated to be required. The cohort was small and heterogeneous, only a few patients had full blood and tumor sets, and even fewer had initial-recurrent tumor pairs. Longer time to progression and overall survival after dendritic cell vaccination were predicted by higher estimated pretreatment TIL content.

Worth noting for this clone: The antigen this receptor binds is unknown. The record has no base qualities; no much larger clone is one base away.

TCRB CDR3 regions were amplified from roughly 1.8 ug genomic DNA, or all available DNA if less, using the immunoSEQ assay. Multiplex PCR used 60 forward primers for TCR V beta segments and 13 reverse primers for J beta segments. To estimate the number of reads per starting template, synthetic control templates were added to each sample at limiting dilution. The Illumina HiSeq System generated sequencing reads of 87 bp. On the study's bioinformatics: To remove PCR and sequencing errors, closely related sequences were merged with a nearest neighbor algorithm. TCR overlap was measured as the percentage of unique tumor TCR beta sequences also present in the same patient's peripheral blood. TCRdb limited this immuneACCESS table to in-frame rearrangements with V and J called. A share of clones is missing; checked studies link under half to unresolved V genes, and the rest is unexplained. The V and J calls and clone size come from that table; D and trimming were worked out from the DNA. The sample records about 32,000 clones, roughly 90% of which are singletons. In total, the top ten clones hold over 2% of the sample.

To be selected, patients needed enough residual fresh-frozen tumor tissue and more than two years of available survival data. Although molecular status otherwise differed among the glioblastoma patients, no patient had an isocitrate dehydrogenase mutation. PBMC collection took place before vaccination, two weeks after the third vaccination, and at tumor progression if progression occurred. The Qiagen DNeasy Blood extraction Kit was used for extraction of genomic DNA. This TCR was sampled from a human donor with glioblastoma. The sequenced sample was blood, obtained before dendritic cell vaccination.

The CDR3 region: CASSLEWGSDYEQYF. DNA sequence: TGTGCCAGCAGCTTGGAATGGGGCTCGGACTACGAGCAGTACTTC. The chain was built from TRBV5-4 and TRBJ2-7; TRBD1 is a weak D gene call, 5 bases matching. The germline V gene (reference sequence) specifies SGHNT as CDR1 and YYREEE as CDR2. Reading from cysteine to phenylalanine, the CDR3 counts 15 amino acids. Just CDR3 DNA is preserved here, 45 bases in frame from base 1. V and J are truncated by 0 bases and 3 bases respectively, leaving an intervening sequence of 13 bases.